This T cell receptor (beta chain) was profiled in a study of cytomegalovirus exposure and HLA in healthy donors. V dropped 5 bases and J dropped 2 bases, with 14 bases sitting between them. The length of the CDR3 is 14 residues. Germline V gene data show CDR1 as SQVTM and CDR2 as ANQGSEA. The study ran its PCR with 60 Vbeta and 13 Jbeta primers. Sequencing used immunoSEQ multiplex PCR; TCRdb keeps in-frame clones, though not all of them. The sample lists roughly 190,000 clones; 75% to 85% were seen once. The V call is TRBV29-1, the J call TRBJ2-3, with a tentative D call TRBD1 (6 bases). Sequencing used PBMCs. The sequence was obtained from a woman between 45 and 65 years old in good health and CMV-seronegative. For the CDR3, the DNA is TGCAGCGTTTACCCTGGACAGATCACAGATACGCAGTATTTT. Protein: CSVYPGQITDTQYF.